The next 30 T cell receptor beta chains were all read from a single sample in a study of cytomegalovirus exposure and HLA in healthy donors. With 60 Vbeta and 13 Jbeta primers, the PCR was carried out. Data came from immunoSEQ multiplex PCR; TCRdb stores just in-frame clones and leaves some out. The profile covers around 110,000 clones, with approximately 78% appearing a single time and around 23% taken by the ten largest. Specimen: PBMCs. The origin of the receptors is a man in his thirties or forties in good health and CMV-seropositive.

The V and J genes are TRBV21-1 and TRBJ2-2; the table's D call, TRBD2, was not checked against the DNA. TRBV21-1 is marked as a pseudogene. The CDR3 covers 16 residues. CDR3 in amino acids: CASSKGRGSNTGELFF. Here the CDR3 DNA reads TGTGCCAGCAGCAAGGGACGGGGGTCGAACACCGGGGAGCTGTTTTTT.

With regard to this clone: An end of the junction differs from the germline gene, which may be a read error. V usage is TRBV28 and J usage is TRBJ1-3, with D perhaps matching TRBD1 (5 bases). Germline V gene data show CDR1 as MDHEN and CDR2 as SYDVKM. CDR3 length: 16 amino acids. The CDR3: CASSSGFRGSGNTIYF. CDR3 DNA: TGTGCCAGCAGTTCAGGTTTTAGGGGTTCTGGGAACACCATATATTTT.

V gene TRBV5-1 combines with J gene TRBJ2-1; TRBD2 matches at 10 bases. V lost 3 bases and J lost 3; bases outside the gene matches: 3. CDR3 size: 15 residues. Germline CDR1 SGHRS, CDR2 YFSETQ. The CDR3 coding sequence is TGCGCCAGCAGCTATGGACTAGCGGACTACAATGAGCAGTTCTTC. It encodes CASSYGLADYNEQFF.

The chain has TRBV27 and TRBJ2-1, with a possible D match to TRBD2 (6 bases). Germline V gene data show CDR1 as MNHEY and CDR2 as SMNVEV (reference sequence). V was pared by 6 bases and J by 7 bases, with 10 bases between. CDR3 length: 12 residues. This chain's CDR3 is CASSERGNEQFF. DNA of the CDR3: TGTGCCAGCAGCGAACGGGGGAATGAGCAGTTCTTC.

This clone was observed once. CDR3 in amino acids: CASSLYSLGYTF. The DNA for the CDR3 is TGTGCCAGCAGCTTGTACAGTTTGGGCTACACCTTC. The genes are TRBV5-6 and TRBJ1-2; D not resolved. The CDR3 sequence is 12 residues long. V was trimmed by 1 base and J by 8 bases, leaving 9 bases between them. Germline assignment: CDR1 SGHDT and CDR2 YYEEEE.

This clone appeared a single time. The gene calls are TRBV19 and TRBJ1-1; D perhaps matches TRBD1 (6 bases). CDR3 size: 14 residues. CDR1 and CDR2 from the germline V gene are LNHDA and SQIVND (reference sequence). V dropped 5 bases and J dropped 11 bases, with 21 bases sitting between them. This chain's CDR3 is CASSGSDRIVVAFF. CDR3 DNA: TGTGCCAGTAGTGGATCGGACAGAATCGTGGTGGCTTTCTTT.

V usage is TRBV5-1 and J usage is TRBJ1-2; a weak D match, TRBD1 (6 bases). V dropped 4 bases and J dropped 1 base, with 17 bases sitting between them. The CDR3 spans 16 residues. The V gene's germline CDR1 is SGHRS and CDR2 YFSETQ. CDR3 protein: CASSPGSGTYNYGYTF. In DNA form, the CDR3 reads TGCGCCAGCAGCCCTGGAAGTGGGACATATAACTATGGCTACACCTTC.

The genes are TRBV29-1 and TRBJ2-7; 7 bases are a match to TRBD1. This CDR3 is built from 13 residues. J lost 2 bases, V lost 7 bases, and 8 bases had no gene match. Per germline, CDR1 SQVTM and CDR2 ANQGSEA. The CDR3 DNA sequence: TGCAGCGCTGCACCGGGACAGCCCTACGAGCAGTACTTC. The encoded protein is CSAAPGQPYEQYF.

The chain links TRBV29-1 to TRBJ2-3; TRBD1 agrees at 7 bases. V was clipped by 7 bases and J by 1 base; unmatched bases: 5. The CDR3 is 13 amino acids. Germline V gives CDR1 SQVTM, CDR2 ANQGSEA. The CDR3 sequence: CSGAGGGTDTQYF. CDR3 bases: TGCAGCGGGGCAGGGGGTGGCACAGATACGCAGTATTTT.

This chain joins TRBV5-8 and TRBJ2-5; possibly TRBD2 for D (6 bases). Trimming removed 4 bases from V and 5 bases from J, with 9 bases in between. The V gene's germline CDR1 is SGHTS and CDR2 YDEGEE. The CDR3 totals 12 residues. Written as DNA, the CDR3 is TGTGCCAGCAGCCCGGGGGTGGAGACCCAGTACTTC. This encodes CASSPGVETQYF. Full variable domain (outside the CDR3, taken from reference TRBV5-8 and TRBJ2-5): EAGVTQSPTHLIKTRGQQATLRCSPISGHTSVYWYQQALGLGLQFLLWYDEGEERNRGNFPPRFSGRQFPNYSSELNVNALELEDSALYLCASSPGVETQYFGPGTRLLVL.

This clone was recorded once. This chain connects TRBV10-2 to TRBJ2-3; 10 positions agree with TRBD1. This CDR3 has 17 amino acids. J lost 0 bases, V lost 0 bases, and 3 bases had no gene match. Germline V gene lookup returns CDR1 WSHSY and CDR2 SAAADI. CDR3 sequence: CASSESMGQGSTDTQYF. The CDR3 bases are TGCGCCAGCAGTGAGTCTATGGGACAGGGGAGCACAGATACGCAGTATTTT.

The gene calls are TRBV19 and TRBJ2-7; 8 bases agree with TRBD1. The germline V gene has CDR1 LNHDA and CDR2 SQIVND (reference sequence). V dropped 6 bases and J dropped 6; count of bases not matched to a gene: 10. This CDR3 is 14 amino acids long. CDR3 DNA sequence: TGTGCCAGTAGCGATACGACAGGGGTCGCCGAGCAGTACTTC. Protein sequence: CASSDTTGVAEQYF.

The chain joins TRBV7-8 to TRBJ2-7, with 7 bases lining up with TRBD2. The CDR3 has 14 amino acids. Trimming at V came to 8 bases and at J to 0 bases, leaving 7 bases not matched to a gene. Germline CDR1 is SGHVS and CDR2 is FQNEAQ. The DNA for the CDR3 is TGTGCCAGCCGTGAGCGGGGCCTCTCCTACGAGCAGTACGTC. Protein product: CASRERGLSYEQYV.

This chain links TRBV6-6 with TRBJ1-2; no definite D call. Germline CDR1 is MNHNY and CDR2 is SVGAGI (reference sequence). The CDR3 contains 11 residues. Deletions cut 4 bases from V and 5 bases from J, with 5 bases between. The CDR3 spells CASSSLYGYTF. The CDR3 region has the DNA TGTGCCAGCAGTTCCCTTTATGGCTACACCTTC.

This clone occurred a few times. The genes are TRBV5-4 and TRBJ2-5; 11 bases agree with TRBD2. The CDR3 is 14 amino acids. Trimming cost V 4 bases and J 8 bases; bases outside gene matches: 7. Germline-derived CDR1 and CDR2 are SGHNT and YYREEE (reference sequence). The DNA for the CDR3 is TGTGCCAGCAGCACCCTAGCGGGAGGCCTAACCCAGTACTTC. Translating gives CASSTLAGGLTQYF.

The chain carries TRBV27 and TRBJ1-1, with 8 bases identical to TRBD1. Germline V lookup: CDR1 MNHEY, CDR2 SMNVEV (reference sequence). The CDR3 spans 13 residues. The V segment lost 1 base and the J segment 11 bases; nucleotides outside the gene matches: 6. This CDR3 is CASSLFAGGVAFF. The CDR3, as DNA: TGTGCCAGCAGTTTATTTGCAGGGGGCGTTGCTTTCTTT.

This chain joins TRBV10-2 and TRBJ2-1; TRBD2 matches at 10 bases. The CDR3 has 13 residues. V gave up 7 bases and J gave up 7 bases; unmatched junction bases: 4. In germline, CDR1 is WSHSY, CDR2 SAAADI. The CDR3 sequence is CASTSGRANEQFF. The CDR3 region has the DNA TGCGCCAGCACCAGCGGGAGGGCGAATGAGCAGTTCTTC.

The rearrangement uses TRBV6-1 and TRBJ1-2; 7 nucleotides agree with TRBD1. After removal of 1 base from V and 6 bases from J, the junction contained 2 bases not matched to a gene. CDR1 and CDR2 from the germline V gene are MNHNS and SASEGT. CDR3 length equals 13 residues. The CDR3 sequence: CASSEGQGDGYTF. In DNA, the CDR3 is TGTGCCAGCAGTGAAGGGCAGGGGGATGGCTACACCTTC.

The V gene is TRBV5-1, the J gene TRBJ2-3; a possible D gene is TRBD2 (5 bases). The CDR3 covers 15 residues. V was clipped by 6 bases and J by 0 bases, with 14 bases between them. Germline lookup yields CDR1 SGHRS and CDR2 YFSETQ. The CDR3 is CASMPGETSTDTQYF. The CDR3 DNA reads TGCGCCAGCATGCCCGGGGAAACTAGCACAGATACGCAGTATTTT. Complete variable domain (other parts from reference TRBV5-1 and TRBJ2-3): KAGVTQTPRYLIKTRGQQVTLSCSPISGHRSVSWYQQTPGQGLQFLFEYFSETQRNKGNFPGRFSGRQFSNSRSEMNVSTLELGDSALYLCASMPGETSTDTQYFGPGTRLTVL.

This clone has more than one count but fewer than ten. The gene calls are TRBV12-5 and TRBJ1-1, with D possibly being TRBD1 (5 bases). The CDR3 covers 13 residues. V lost 4 bases to trimming and J lost 1 base, with 7 bases between them. The germline V gene has CDR1 LGHNT and CDR2 FRNRAP. The CDR3: CASGWGRNTEAFF. As DNA, the CDR3 is TGTGCTAGTGGTTGGGGCCGGAACACTGAAGCTTTCTTT.

As concerns this clone: This specimen includes other DNA sequences encoding the same CDR3. The chain employs TRBV9 and TRBJ2-1; D is perhaps TRBD1 (6 bases). The ends were cut back, 5 bases at V and 0 bases at J, with 9 bases in the middle. This CDR3 region has 14 residues. The V gene's germline CDR1 is SGDLS and CDR2 YYNGEE. CDR3 bases: TGTGCCAGCAGTCTAGGGGGCTCCTACAATGAGCAGTTCTTC. Translation: CASSLGGSYNEQFF.

The rearrangement uses TRBV5-1 and TRBJ1-2; D is unresolved. The CDR3 is 14 residues long. V dropped 4 bases and J dropped 1 base, with 11 bases sitting between them. Germline assignment: CDR1 SGHRS and CDR2 YFSETQ. This CDR3 is CASSITSLNYGYTF. CDR3 coding DNA: TGCGCCAGCAGCATAACTTCCCTTAACTATGGCTACACCTTC.

The chain recombines TRBV10-1 with TRBJ1-4, with TRBD1 matching 8 bases. The CDR3 spans 15 residues. Trimming took 3 bases from V and 8 from J; bases not matched to a gene: 8. The V gene's germline CDR1 is WNHNN and CDR2 SYGVQD (reference sequence). The CDR3 loop reads CASSDSGQGTEKLFF. CDR3 nucleotide sequence: TGCGCCAGCAGTGATTCCGGACAGGGCACCGAAAAACTGTTTTTT.

The chain joins TRBV19 to TRBJ1-6, with D unclear. V was shortened by 5 bases and J by 9 bases, with 17 bases between the two germline ends. This CDR3 comprises 15 residues. Germline V lookup: CDR1 LNHDA, CDR2 SQIVND (reference sequence). Here the CDR3 DNA reads TGTGCCAGTAGTGAAGGACCCGGGCGGGGTTCACCCCTCCACTTT. Amino acid sequence: CASSEGPGRGSPLHF.

This rearrangement joins TRBV7-3 to TRBJ2-3; D is uncertain. CDR3 size: 14 residues. The V gene lost 5 bases and the J gene lost 2 bases, with 11 bases spanning the gap. In germline, CDR1 is SGHTA, CDR2 FQGTGA. CDR3 DNA sequence: TGTGCCAGCAGCCTAAGCAGTGACACAGATACGCAGTATTTT. Its protein is CASSLSSDTDTQYF.

The rearrangement joins TRBV15 to TRBJ1-1; D is ambiguous. The CDR3 sequence is 18 residues long. Germline V gene sequence: CDR1 LNHNV, CDR2 YYDKDF (reference sequence). The germline V and J ends were trimmed by 1 base and 3 bases, with 21 bases remaining between them. Here the CDR3 DNA reads TGTGCCACCAGCAGAGTATTTGGGTCGGGGTACCGGGACACTGAAGCTTTCTTT. It is translated as CATSRVFGSGYRDTEAFF. Filled out from reference TRBV15 and TRBJ1-1, the complete variable domain reads DAMVIQNPRYQVTQFGKPVTLSCSQTLNHNVMYWYQQKSSQAPKLLFHYYDKDFNNEADTPDNFQSRRPNTSFCFLDIRSPGLGDTAMYLCATSRVFGSGYRDTEAFFGQGTRLTVV.

The V and J genes are TRBV6-6 and TRBJ1-1; 7 nucleotides line up with TRBD1. Germline loops: CDR1 MNHNY, CDR2 SVGAGI (reference sequence). V was clipped by 0 bases and J by 4 bases; unmatched bases: 2. The CDR3 runs to 14 residues. The CDR3 spells CASSYSTGITEAFF. In DNA form, the CDR3 reads TGTGCCAGCAGTTACTCGACAGGGATCACTGAAGCTTTCTTT.

This chain connects TRBV6-1 to TRBJ1-1; tentative D call: TRBD1 (6 bases). Germline loops: CDR1 MNHNS, CDR2 SASEGT. This CDR3 has 13 amino acids. V was trimmed by 8 bases and J by 0 bases, leaving 10 bases between them. This CDR3 reads CASRDTMNTEAFF. CDR3 DNA: TGTGCCAGCCGGGACACAATGAACACTGAAGCTTTCTTT.

The V gene is TRBV5-4, the J gene TRBJ1-2; D gene ambiguous. The CDR3 consists of 13 residues. The V gene lost 3 bases and the J gene lost 4 bases, with 10 bases spanning the gap. Germline CDR1 is SGHNT and CDR2 is YYREEE (reference sequence). The CDR3 DNA reads TGTGCCAGCAGCTCCTCCTCGGGCTATGGCTACACCTTC. Encoded protein: CASSSSSGYGYTF.

This clone was found a few times. This sequence joins TRBV6-5 and TRBJ1-2, with TRBD1 as a possible D gene (5 bases). This CDR3 is 12 amino acids long. V lost 6 bases and J lost 4, with 9 bases in between. CDR1 is MNHEY and CDR2 is SVGAGI in the germline V gene. CDR3 sequence (DNA): TGTGCCAGCAGACGGGACTCCTATGGCTACACCTTC. Translation gives CASRRDSYGYTF.